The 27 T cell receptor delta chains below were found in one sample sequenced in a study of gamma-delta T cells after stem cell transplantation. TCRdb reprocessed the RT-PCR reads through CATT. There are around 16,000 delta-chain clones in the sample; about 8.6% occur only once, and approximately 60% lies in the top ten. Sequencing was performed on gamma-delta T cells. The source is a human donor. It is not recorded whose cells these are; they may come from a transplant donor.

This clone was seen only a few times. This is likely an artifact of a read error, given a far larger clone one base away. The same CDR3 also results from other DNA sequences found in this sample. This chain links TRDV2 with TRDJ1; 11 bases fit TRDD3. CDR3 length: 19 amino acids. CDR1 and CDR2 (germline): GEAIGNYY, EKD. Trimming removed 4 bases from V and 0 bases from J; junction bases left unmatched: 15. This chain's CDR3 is CACDKLSMGDTRNTDKLIF. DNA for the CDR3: TGTGCCTGTGATAAACTGTCAATGGGGGATACGCGTAACACCGATAAACTCATCTTT.

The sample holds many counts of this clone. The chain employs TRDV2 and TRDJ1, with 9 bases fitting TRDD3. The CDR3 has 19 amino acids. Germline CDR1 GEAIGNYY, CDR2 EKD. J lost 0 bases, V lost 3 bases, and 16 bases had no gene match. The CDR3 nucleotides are TGTGCCTGTGACTCCGGTTCACTGGGGGACCCGTCGTACACCGATAAACTCATCTTT. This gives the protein CACDSGSLGDPSYTDKLIF.

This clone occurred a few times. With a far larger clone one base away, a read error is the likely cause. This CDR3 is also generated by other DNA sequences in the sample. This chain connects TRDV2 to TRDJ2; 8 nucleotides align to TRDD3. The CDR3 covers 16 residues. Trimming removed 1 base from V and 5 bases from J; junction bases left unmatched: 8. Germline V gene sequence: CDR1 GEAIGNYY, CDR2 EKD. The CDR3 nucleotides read TGTGCCTGTGACACTGCTGAACTGGGGGCCACAGCACAACTCTTCTTT. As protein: CACDTAELGATAQLFF.

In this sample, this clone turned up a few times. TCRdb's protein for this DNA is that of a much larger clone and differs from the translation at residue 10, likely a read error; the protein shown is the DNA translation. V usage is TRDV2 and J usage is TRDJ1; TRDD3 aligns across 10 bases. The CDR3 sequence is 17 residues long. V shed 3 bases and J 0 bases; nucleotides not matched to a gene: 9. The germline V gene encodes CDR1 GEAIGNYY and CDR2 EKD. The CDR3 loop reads CACDLVGDTQNTDKLIF. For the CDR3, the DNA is TGTGCCTGTGACTTGGTGGGGGATACCCAAAACACCGATAAACTCATCTTT.

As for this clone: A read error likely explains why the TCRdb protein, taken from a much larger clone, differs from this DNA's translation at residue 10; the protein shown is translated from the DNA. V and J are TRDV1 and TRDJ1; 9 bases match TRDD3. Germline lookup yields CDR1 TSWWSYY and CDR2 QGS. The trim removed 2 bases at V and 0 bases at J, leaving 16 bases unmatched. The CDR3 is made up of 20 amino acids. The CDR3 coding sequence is TGTGCTCTTGGGGAAACTTCTACGATGGGGGGGGATACCCACACCGATAAACTCATCTTT. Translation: CALGETSTMGGDTHTDKLIF.

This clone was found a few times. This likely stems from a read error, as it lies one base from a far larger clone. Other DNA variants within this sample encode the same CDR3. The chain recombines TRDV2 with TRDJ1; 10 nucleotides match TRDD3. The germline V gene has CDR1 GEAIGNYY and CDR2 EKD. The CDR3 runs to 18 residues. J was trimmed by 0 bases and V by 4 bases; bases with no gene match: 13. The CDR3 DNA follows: TGTGCCTGTGAGCCGCTGTCCTGGGGGATAGAAGACACCGATAAACTCATCTTT. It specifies CACEPLSWGIEDTDKLIF.

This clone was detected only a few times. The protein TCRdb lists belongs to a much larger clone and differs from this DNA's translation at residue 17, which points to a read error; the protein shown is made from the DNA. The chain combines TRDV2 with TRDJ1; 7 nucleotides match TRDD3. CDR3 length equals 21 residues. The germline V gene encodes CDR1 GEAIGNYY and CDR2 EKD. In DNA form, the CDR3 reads TGTGCCTGTGACACTGTCCATGCGGTGACTGGGGATCGAGATTACACCTATAAACTCATCTTT. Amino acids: CACDTVHAVTGDRDYTYKLIF.

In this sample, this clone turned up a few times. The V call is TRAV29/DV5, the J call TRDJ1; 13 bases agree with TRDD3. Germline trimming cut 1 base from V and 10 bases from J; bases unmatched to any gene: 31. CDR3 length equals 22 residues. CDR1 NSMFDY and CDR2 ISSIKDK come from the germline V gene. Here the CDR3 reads CAASPIVLGDTRHTSGLGGLIF. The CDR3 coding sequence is TGTGCAGCAAGCCCGATCGTACTGGGGGATACGAGGCACACCTCGGGTTTAGGCGGACTCATCTTT.

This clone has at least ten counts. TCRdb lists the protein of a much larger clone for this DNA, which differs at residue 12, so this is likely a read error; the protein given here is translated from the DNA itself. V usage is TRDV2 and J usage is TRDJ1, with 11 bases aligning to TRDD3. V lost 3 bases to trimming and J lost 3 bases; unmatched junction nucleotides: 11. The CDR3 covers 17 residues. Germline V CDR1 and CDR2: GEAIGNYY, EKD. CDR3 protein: CACDSLMGDTVADKLIF. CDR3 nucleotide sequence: TGTGCCTGTGACTCTCTCATGGGGGATACGGTCGCCGATAAACTCATCTTT.

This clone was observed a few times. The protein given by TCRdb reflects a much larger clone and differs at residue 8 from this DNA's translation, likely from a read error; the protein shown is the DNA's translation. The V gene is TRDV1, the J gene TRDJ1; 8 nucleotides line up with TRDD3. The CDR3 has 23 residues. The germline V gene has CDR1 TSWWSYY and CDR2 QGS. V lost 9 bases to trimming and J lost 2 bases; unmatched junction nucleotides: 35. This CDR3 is CALPGDGLLPTMGDPIETDKLIF. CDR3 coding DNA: TGTGCTCTGCCAGGGGACGGCCTCCTGCCGACCATGGGGGATCCCATCGAGACCGATAAACTCATCTTT.

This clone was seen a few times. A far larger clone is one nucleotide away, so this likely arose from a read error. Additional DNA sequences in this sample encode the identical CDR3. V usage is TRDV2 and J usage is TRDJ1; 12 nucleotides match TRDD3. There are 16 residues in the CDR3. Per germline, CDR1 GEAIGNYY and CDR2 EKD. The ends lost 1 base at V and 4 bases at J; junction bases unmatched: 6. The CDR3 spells CACDTVLGDTRDKLIF. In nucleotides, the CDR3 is TGTGCCTGTGACACTGTTCTGGGGGATACGCGCGATAAACTCATCTTT.

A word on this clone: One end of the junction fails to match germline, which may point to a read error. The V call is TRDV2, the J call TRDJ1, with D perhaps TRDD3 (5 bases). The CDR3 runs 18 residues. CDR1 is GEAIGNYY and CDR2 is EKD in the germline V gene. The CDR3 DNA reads TGTGCCTGTGACACCAAACACGTGGAGGGGGGTCAGAAAGATAGACTCATCTTT. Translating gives CACDTKHVEGGQKDRLIF.

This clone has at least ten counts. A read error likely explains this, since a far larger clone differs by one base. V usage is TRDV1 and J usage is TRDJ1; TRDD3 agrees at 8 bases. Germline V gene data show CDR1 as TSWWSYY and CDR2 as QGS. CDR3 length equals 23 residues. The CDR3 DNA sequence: TGTGCTCTGCCAGGGGACGGCCCCCTGCCGACCATGGGGGATCCCATCGAGACCGATAAACCCATCTTT. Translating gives CALPGDGPLPTMGDPIETDKPIF.

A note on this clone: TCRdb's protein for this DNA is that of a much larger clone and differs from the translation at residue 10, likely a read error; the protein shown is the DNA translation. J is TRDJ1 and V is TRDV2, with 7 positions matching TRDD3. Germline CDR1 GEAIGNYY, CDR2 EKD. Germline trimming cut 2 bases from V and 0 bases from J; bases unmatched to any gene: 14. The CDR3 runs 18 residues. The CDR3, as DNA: TGTGCCTGTGACAGTATCTCTACTGGGGTACGAAACACCGATAAACTCATCTTT. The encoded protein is CACDSISTGVRNTDKLIF.

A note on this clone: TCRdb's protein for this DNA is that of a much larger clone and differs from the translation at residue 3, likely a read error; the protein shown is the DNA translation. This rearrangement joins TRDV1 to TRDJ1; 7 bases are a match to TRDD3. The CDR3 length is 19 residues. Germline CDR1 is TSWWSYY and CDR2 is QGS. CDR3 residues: CAIGEASFYGWGPTDKLIF. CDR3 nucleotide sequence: TGTGCTATTGGGGAGGCAAGTTTCTACGGCTGGGGGCCCACCGATAAACTCATCTTT.

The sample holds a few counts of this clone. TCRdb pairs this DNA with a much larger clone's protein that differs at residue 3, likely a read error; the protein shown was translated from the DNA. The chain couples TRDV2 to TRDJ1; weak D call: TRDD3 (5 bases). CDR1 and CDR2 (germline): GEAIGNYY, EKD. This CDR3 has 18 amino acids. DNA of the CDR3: TGTGCCCGTGACACCGTGGGGACTTCATCGCAGAGCGCCGATAAACTCATCTTT. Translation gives CARDTVGTSSQSADKLIF.

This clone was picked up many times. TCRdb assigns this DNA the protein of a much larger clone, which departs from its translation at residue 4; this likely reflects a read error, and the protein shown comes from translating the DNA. The CDR3 loop reads CACNTVQGLGAPLTDKLIF. The CDR3 DNA is TGTGCCTGTAACACCGTGCAGGGGCTGGGGGCCCCCTTGACCGATAAACTCATCTTT. The chain couples TRDV2 to TRDJ1; 7 bases align to TRDD3. CDR1 GEAIGNYY and CDR2 EKD come from the germline V gene. The CDR3 has 19 residues.

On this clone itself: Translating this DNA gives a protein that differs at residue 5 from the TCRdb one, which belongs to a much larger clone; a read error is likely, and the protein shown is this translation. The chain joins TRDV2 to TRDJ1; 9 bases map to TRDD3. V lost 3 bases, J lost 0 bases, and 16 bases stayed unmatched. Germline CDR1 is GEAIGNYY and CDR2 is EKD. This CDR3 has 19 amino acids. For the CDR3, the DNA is TGTGCCTGTGACGCACTAACTGGGGGAGTTCCATCGTACACCGATAAACTCATCTTT. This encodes CACDALTGGVPSYTDKLIF.

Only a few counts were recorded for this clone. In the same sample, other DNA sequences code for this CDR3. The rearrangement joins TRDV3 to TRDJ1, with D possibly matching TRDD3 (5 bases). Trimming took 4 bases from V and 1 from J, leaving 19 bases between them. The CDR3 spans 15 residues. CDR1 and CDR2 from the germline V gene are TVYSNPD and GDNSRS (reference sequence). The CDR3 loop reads CACTMGNTTTDKLIF. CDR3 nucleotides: TGTGCCTGTACAATGGGGAATACAACCACCGATAAACTCATCTTT.

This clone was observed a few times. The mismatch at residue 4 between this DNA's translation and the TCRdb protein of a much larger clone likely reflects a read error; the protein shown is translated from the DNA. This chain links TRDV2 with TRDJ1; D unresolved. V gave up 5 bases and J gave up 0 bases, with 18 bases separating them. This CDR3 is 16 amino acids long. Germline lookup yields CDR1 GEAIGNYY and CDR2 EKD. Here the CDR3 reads CACGTVGELYTDKLIF. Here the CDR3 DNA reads TGTGCCTGTGGCACGGTGGGAGAACTGTACACCGATAAACTCATCTTT.

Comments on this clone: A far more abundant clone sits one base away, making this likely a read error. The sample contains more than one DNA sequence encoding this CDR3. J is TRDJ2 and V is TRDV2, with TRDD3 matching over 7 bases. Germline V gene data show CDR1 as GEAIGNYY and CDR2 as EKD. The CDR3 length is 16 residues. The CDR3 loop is CACDTVGDPLTAQLFF. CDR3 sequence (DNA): TGTGCCTGTGACACCGTGGGGGACCCCCTGACAGCACAGCTCTTCTTT.

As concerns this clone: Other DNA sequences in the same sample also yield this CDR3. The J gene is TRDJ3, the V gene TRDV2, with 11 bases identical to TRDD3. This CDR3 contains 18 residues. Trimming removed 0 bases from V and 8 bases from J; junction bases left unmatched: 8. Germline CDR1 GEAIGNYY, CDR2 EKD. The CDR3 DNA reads TGTGCCTGTGACACCGTCCTGGGGGATACTCTGTACACCCGACAGATGTTTTTC. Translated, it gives CACDTVLGDTLYTRQMFF.

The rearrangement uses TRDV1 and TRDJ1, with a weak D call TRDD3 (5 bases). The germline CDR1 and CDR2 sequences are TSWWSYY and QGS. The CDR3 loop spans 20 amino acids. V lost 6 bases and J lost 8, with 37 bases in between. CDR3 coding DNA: TGTGCTCTTGGACAGAGCAGGTGCCACGACAGGTACGGGGAGAGGGGGAAACTCATCTTT. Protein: CALGQSRCHDRYGERGKLIF.

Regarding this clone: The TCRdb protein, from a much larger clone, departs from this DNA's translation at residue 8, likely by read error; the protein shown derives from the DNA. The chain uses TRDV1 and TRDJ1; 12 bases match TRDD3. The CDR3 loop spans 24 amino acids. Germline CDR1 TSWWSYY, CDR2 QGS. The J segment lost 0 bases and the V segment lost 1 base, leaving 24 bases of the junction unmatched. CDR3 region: CALGERDNSDYWGILGDYTDKLIF. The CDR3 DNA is TGTGCTCTTGGGGAACGAGACAACTCAGATTACTGGGGGATACTGGGGGACTACACCGATAAACTCATCTTT.

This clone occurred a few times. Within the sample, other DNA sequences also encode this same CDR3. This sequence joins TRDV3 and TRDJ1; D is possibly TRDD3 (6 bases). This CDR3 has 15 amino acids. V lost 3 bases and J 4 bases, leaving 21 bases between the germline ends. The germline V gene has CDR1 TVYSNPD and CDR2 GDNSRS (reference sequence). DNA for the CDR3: TGTGCCTTGGTAGCTGGTGCTGATACGGTCGATAAACTCATCTTT. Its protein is CALVAGADTVDKLIF.

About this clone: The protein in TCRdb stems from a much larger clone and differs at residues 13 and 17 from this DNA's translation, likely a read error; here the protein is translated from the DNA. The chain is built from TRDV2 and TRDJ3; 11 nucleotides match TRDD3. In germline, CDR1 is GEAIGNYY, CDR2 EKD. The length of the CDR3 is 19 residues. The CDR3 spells CACDTGLGDTSWATRQTFF. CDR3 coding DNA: TGTGCCTGTGACACCGGTTTGGGGGATACGTCCTGGGCCACCCGACAGACGTTTTTC.

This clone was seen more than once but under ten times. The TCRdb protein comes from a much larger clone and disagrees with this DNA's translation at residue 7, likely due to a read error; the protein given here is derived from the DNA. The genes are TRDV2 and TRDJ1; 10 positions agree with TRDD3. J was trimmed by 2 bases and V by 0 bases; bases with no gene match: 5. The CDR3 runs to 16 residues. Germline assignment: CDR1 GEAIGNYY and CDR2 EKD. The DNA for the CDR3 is TGTGCCTGTGACACCGTGTGGGGGATACCTACCGATAAACTCATCTTT. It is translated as CACDTVWGIPTDKLIF.